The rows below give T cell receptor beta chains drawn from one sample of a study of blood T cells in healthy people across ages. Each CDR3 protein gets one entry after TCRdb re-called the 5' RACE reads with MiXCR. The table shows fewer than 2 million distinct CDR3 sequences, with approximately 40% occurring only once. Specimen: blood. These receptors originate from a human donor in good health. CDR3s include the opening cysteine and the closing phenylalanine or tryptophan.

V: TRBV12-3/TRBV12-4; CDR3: CASRLAGGGDTQYF
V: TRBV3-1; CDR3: CASSHLGQNLQETQYF
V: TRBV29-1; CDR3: CSVEPGLVDTQYF
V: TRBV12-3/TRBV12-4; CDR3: CASSSPRPSGANVLTF
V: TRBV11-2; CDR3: CASSPRPVSGGGQETQYF
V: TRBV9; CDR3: CASSEGLRTGAAEAFF
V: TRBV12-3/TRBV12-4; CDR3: CASSRTTPQETQYF
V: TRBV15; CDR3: CATSRPTGTVYNEQFF
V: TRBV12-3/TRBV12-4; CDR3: CAVLKGGADTQYF
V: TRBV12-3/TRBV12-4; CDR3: CASSPDSVSYNSPLHF
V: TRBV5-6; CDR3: CASSRDTFTGELFF
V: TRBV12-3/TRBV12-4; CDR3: CASRSPSGGWETQYF
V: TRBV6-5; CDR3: CASSSGEAMETQYF
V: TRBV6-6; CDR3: CASSPDVRGGYTF
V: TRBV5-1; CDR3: CASSSGTADYGYTF
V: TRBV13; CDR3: CASSLGLGTGGYTF
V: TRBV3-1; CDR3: CASSQWYPIIYNEQFF
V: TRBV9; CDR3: CASSARTGTGLYGYTF
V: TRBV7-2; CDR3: CASSWVAGGEDEQFF
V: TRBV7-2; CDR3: CASSSPLNRGSLTARYEQYF
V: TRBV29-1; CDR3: CSVEARGYGYTF
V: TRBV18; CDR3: CASSPRRRGQETQYF
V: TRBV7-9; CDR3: CASSFSRALNEQFF
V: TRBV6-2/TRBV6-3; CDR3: CASSPGDNGEQYF
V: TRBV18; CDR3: CASSPRDRGETQYF
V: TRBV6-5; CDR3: CASSSALEQFF
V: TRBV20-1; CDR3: CSARVAGGDEQFF
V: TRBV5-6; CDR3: CASSFLASGVGNEQFF
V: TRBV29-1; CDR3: CSVEVMQTIAFF
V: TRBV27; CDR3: CASSPLTSGGADTQYF
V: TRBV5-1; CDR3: CASSPQGLAVLLMDTQYF
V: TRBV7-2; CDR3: CASSLVAGEGETQYF
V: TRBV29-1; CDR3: CSVSPGGNTEAFF
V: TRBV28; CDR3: CASSRTGPYGYTF
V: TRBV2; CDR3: CASSADAGGPKTQYF
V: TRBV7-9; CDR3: CASSSRATNTEAFF
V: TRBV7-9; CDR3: CASSLPERGPGITDTQYF